This T cell receptor beta chain was sequenced during a study of vaccination and CD4 T cells after COVID-19 (dated by TCRdb to between 2021 and 2022). For context, the study as a whole: Convalescent patients had a positive SARS-CoV-2 result on nasal swab PCR, and of these patients, about ten had mild disease and one had severe disease. In the convalescent cohort there were six males and four females, among whom were two Hispanic individuals, seven Caucasians, two Asians and one multiracial person. Two doses of either the Pfizer-BioNTech BNT162b2 vaccine (n=8) or the Moderna mRNA-1273 vaccine (n=2) were administered to participants. Post-COVID blood samples were collected from convalescent patients a median of approximately 100 days after diagnosis, with a range of about 30 to 161 days. Post-vaccine blood samples were obtained a median of about 77 days after the second vaccine dose, with a range of roughly 13 to 250 days. Overlapping spike peptide pools from SARS-CoV-2 and from the common cold coronaviruses HCoV-NL63, HCoV-OC43 and HCoV-229E were used as culture stimuli. In control cultures, a CEFX viral epitope pool was used as positive control, an HIV-1 Nef peptide pool was used as negative control, or no peptide was added. In under twelve COVID-19 convalescent patients and a few infection-naive healthy vaccine recipients, researchers compared the spike-specific CD4+ TCR repertoire from before mRNA vaccination with the repertoire from after. The study at large found these results: In convalescent patients, a median roughly 87% of post-vaccine SARS-CoV-2-reactive clones were detected only after vaccination, and vaccine-specific priming was suggested by this finding. The median count of SARS-CoV-2-reactive clonotypes went up from 20 to 25 after infection to 38 after vaccination, although the change was not significant. The number of convalescent patients in the study was relatively small, and the study did not examine early timepoints following natural infection. In convalescent patients, nearly all vaccine-specific clones (304 of 307) were found to be mono-reactive for SARS-CoV-2 spike rather than cross-reactive with common cold coronaviruses.

To note about this clonotype: Its antigen target is currently unknown. No much larger clone exists at a distance of one base, and base qualities are not known.

Reading the germline V gene gives CDR1 SQVTM and CDR2 ANQGSEA. From the cysteine up to the phenylalanine, the CDR3 has a length of 13 residues. The read is trimmed to its CDR3 DNA, 39 bases read in frame from base 1. V is cut by 0 bases and J by 5 bases, and the space between the germline ends is 10 bases. The library came from PCR. DNA from cultured CD4+ T cells underwent TCR sequencing with the Oncomine TCR Beta short-read assay at the Johns Hopkins FTIC core. The QIAamp micro DNA kit was used to extract genomic DNA from the cultured CD4+ T cells. Oncomine TCR Beta libraries from cultured CD4+ T cells were pooled using unique dual indexes and sequenced on an Illumina iSeq 100. The original methods were these. Non-productive sequences were removed, and CDR3s that did not start with C, did not end with F or W, or were shorter than 7 amino acids were discarded. Antigen-specific clonotypes were identified with the MANAFEST web application by comparing peptide-stimulated wells with reference and other culture wells. Positive clones required FDR below 0.05, an odds ratio above 5, and productive frequency above 0.1% in at least two of three replicate wells. A clonotype was classed as cross-reactive if the clonotype showed significant expansion both in SARS-CoV-2 spike wells and in at least one common cold coronavirus spike condition. Similarity between CDR3 sequences was evaluated in R version 3.6.1 using Levenshtein distances (stringdist) and unrooted phylogenetic trees (ape). The raw public data were reprocessed by TCRdb itself: fastp quality trimming at Q25, MiXCR clonotype calling, in-frame beta chains only. Rows merge per CDR3 protein into single entries with the most common DNA and genes. The authors' filters were not applied to this entry. Across this sample there are fewer than 20,000 distinct CDR3 sequences, with approximately 53% seen only once. The top ten clones comprise roughly 34% of the sample.

The sample's treatment or condition label, decoded: approximately 9-day PBMC culture with coronavirus spike peptide pools or control peptides (ViraFEST assay). The ViraFEST assay was used in the study, in which antigen-specific T cells were expanded with peptide pools and expanded clonotypes were subsequently identified by TCR sequencing. The convalescent patients' positive SARS-CoV-2 PCR tests fell between March and December 2020, which was before the Alpha, Beta and Delta variants emerged in the United States. PBMCs were cultured at roughly 2 million per well in IMDM supplemented with around 5% human AB serum and about 10 IU/ml IL-2, with around 10 ug/ml peptide pools added. On days 3 and 7, half of the culture medium was replaced with fresh IL-2-containing medium. After 10 days of culture, CD4+ T cells were isolated by negative selection using the EasySep CD4+ T cell isolation kit. Ficoll-Paque Plus gradient centrifugation was used to isolate PBMCs from whole blood, and the isolated PBMCs were then either used fresh or cryopreserved at -140C. Culture conditions were generally each tested in triplicate wells.

The specimen comprised cultured CD4+ T cells from blood, sampled after SARS-CoV-2 vaccination. This TCR derives from a human donor with COVID-19. The chain is made from TRBV29-1 and TRBJ2-5; the D segment could be TRBD2, given 6 matching bases. The CDR3 is CSVEDEGLETQYF. The nucleotides read TGCAGCGTTGAAGATGAGGGACTTGAGACCCAGTACTTC.